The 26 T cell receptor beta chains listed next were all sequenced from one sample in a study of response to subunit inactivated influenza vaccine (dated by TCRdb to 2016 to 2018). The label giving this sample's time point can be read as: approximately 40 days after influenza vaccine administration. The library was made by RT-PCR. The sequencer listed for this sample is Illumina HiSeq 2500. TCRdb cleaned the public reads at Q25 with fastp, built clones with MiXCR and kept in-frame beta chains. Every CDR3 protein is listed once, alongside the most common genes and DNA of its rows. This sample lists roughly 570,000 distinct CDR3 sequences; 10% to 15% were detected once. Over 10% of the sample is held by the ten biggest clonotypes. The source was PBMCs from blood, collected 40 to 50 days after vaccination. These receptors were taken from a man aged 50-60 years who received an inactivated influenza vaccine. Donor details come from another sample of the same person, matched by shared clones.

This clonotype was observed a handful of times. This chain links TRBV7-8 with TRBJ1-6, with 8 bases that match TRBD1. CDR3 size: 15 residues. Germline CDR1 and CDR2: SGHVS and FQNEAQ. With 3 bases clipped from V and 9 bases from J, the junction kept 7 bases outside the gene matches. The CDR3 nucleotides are TGTGCCAGCAGCTTCCGAACAGGGGGTTCTTCACCCCTCCACTTT. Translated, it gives CASSFRTGGSSPLHF. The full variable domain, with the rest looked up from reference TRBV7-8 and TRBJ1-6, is GAGVSQSPRYKVAKRGQDVALRCDPISGHVSLFWYQQALGQGPEFLTYFQNEAQLDKSGLPSDRFFAERPEGSVSTLKIQRTQQEDSAVYLCASSFRTGGSSPLHFGNGTRLTVT.

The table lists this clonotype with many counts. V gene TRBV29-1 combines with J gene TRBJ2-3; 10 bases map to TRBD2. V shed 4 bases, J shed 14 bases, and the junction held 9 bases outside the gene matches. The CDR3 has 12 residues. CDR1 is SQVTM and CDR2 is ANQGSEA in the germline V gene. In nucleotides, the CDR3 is TGCAGCGTTGGGACTAGCGGTAACGTATTGTATTTT. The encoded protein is CSVGTSGNVLYF.

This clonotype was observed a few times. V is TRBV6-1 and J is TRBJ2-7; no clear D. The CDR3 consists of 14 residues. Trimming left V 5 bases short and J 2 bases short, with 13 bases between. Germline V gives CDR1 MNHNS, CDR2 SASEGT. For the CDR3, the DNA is TGTGCCAGCAGTCTCGGAGCCAGGACCTACGAGCAGTACTTC. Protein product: CASSLGARTYEQYF.

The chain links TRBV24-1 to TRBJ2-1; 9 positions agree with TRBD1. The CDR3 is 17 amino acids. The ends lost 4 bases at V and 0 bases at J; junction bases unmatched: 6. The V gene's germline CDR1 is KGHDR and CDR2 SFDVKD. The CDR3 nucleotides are TGTGCCACCAGTGACCCACCGGGACAGGGCTCCTACAATGAGCAGTTCTTC. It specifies CATSDPPGQGSYNEQFF.

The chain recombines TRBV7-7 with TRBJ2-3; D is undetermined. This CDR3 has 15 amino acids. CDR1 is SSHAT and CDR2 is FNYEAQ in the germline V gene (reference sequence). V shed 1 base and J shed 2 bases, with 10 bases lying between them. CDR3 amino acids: CASSLGVGFTDTQYF. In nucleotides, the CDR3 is TGTGCCAGCAGCTTAGGTGTCGGCTTCACAGATACGCAGTATTTT.

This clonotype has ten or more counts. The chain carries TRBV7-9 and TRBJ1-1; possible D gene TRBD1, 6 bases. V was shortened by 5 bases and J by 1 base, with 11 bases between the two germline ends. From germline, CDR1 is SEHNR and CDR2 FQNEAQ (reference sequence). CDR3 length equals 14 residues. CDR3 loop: CASSQNRANTEAFF. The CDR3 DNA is TGTGCCAGCAGCCAAAACAGGGCGAACACTGAAGCTTTCTTT.

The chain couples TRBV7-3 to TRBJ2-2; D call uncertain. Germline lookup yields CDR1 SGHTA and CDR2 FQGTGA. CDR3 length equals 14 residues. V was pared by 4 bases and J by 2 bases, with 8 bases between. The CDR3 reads CASSWNSNTGELFF. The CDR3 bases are TGTGCCAGCAGCTGGAACTCAAACACCGGGGAGCTGTTTTTT.

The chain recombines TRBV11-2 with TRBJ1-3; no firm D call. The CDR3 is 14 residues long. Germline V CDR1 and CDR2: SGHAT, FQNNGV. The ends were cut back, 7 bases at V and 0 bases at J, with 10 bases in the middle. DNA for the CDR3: TGTGCCAGCACACAATCGTTCTCTGGAAACACCATATATTTT. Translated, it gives CASTQSFSGNTIYF.

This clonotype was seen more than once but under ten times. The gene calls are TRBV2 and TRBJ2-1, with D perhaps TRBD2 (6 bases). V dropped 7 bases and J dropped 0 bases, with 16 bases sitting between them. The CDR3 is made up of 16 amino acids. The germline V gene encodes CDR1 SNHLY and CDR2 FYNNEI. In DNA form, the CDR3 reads TGTGCCAGCACTCCGGGACTCTTGAGCTCCTACAATGAGCAGTTCTTC. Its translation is CASTPGLLSSYNEQFF.

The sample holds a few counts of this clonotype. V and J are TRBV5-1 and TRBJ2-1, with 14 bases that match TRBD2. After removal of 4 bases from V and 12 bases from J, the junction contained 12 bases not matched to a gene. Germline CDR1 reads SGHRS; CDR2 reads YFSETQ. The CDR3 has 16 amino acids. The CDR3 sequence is CASSPTGTSGSGGQFF. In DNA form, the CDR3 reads TGCGCCAGCAGCCCAACCGGGACTAGCGGGAGTGGGGGGCAGTTCTTC.

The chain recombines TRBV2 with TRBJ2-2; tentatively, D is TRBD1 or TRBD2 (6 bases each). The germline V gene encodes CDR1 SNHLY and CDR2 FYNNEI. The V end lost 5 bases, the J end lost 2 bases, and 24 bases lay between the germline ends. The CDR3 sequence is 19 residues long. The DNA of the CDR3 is TGTGCCAGCAGTCCGCCCCCGGGGGCCCCTCTACTAAACACCGGGGAGCTGTTTTTT. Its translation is CASSPPPGAPLLNTGELFF.

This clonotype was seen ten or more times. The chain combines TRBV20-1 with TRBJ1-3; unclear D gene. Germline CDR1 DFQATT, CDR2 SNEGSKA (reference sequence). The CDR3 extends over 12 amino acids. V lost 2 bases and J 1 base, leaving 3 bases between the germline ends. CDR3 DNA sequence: TGCAGTGCTAGAAATTCTGGAAACACCATATATTTT. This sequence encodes CSARNSGNTIYF.

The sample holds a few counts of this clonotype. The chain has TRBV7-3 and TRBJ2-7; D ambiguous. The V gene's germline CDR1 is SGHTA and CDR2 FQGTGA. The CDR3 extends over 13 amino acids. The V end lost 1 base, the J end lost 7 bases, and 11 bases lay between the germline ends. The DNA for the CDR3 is TGTGCCAGCAGCTTAAGTTCCGATGGAGAGCAGTACTTC. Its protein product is CASSLSSDGEQYF.

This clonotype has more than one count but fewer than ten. The CDR3 DNA is TGTGCCAGCAGCCGATTTCCAGTCTCTGGAAACACCATATATTTT. Translating it yields CASSRFPVSGNTIYF. This chain connects TRBV7-2 to TRBJ1-3, with D unclear. V lost 5 bases, J lost 0 bases, and 11 bases lay in between. This CDR3 has 15 amino acids. The germline V gene has CDR1 SGHTA and CDR2 FQGNSA.

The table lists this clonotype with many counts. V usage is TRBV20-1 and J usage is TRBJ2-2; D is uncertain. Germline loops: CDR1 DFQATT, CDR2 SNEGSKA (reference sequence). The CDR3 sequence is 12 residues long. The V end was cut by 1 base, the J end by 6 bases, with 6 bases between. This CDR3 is CSARVGPGELFF. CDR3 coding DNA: TGCAGTGCTAGAGTCGGTCCCGGGGAGCTGTTTTTT.

DNA for the CDR3: TGTGCCAGCAGTGGGACAGTTGGCTACGAGCAGTACTTC. Its translation is CASSGTVGYEQYF. The gene calls are TRBV12-3 or TRBV12-4 and TRBJ2-7, with TRBD1 matching over 7 bases. This CDR3 region has 13 residues. The junction had 4 bases not matched to a gene; V was cut back by 5 bases and J by 3 bases.

The CDR3 region has the DNA TGTGCCAGCAGCCATGACGGAGACAATCAGCCCCAGCATTTT. Translation gives CASSHDGDNQPQHF. This chain links TRBV4-2 with TRBJ1-5; no clear D gene. The V gene lost 3 bases and the J gene lost 3 bases, with 9 bases spanning the gap. The germline CDR1 and CDR2 sequences are LGHNA and YNFKEQ. The CDR3 loop spans 14 amino acids.

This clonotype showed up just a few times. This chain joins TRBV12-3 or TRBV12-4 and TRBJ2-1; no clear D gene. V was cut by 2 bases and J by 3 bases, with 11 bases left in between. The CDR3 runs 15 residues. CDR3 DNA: TGTGCCAGCAGTTTACTCCAGCGCCTCTACAATGAGCAGTTCTTC. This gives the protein CASSLLQRLYNEQFF.

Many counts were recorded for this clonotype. The CDR3 is CSVEDRQMSSYEQYF. Here the CDR3 DNA reads TGCAGCGTTGAAGATCGACAGATGTCATCCTACGAGCAGTACTTC. The chain combines TRBV29-1 with TRBJ2-7; D might be TRBD1 (5 bases). From germline, CDR1 is SQVTM and CDR2 ANQGSEA. V gave up 0 bases and J gave up 1 base, with 13 bases separating them. This CDR3 has 15 residues.

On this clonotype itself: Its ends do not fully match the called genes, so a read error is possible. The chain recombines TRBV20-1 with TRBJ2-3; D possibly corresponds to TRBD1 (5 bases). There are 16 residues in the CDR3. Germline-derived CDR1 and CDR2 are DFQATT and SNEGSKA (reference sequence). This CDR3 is CCARPLTEAPTDTQYF. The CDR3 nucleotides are TGCTGTGCTAGACCACTGACAGAGGCTCCCACAGATACGCAGTATTTT.

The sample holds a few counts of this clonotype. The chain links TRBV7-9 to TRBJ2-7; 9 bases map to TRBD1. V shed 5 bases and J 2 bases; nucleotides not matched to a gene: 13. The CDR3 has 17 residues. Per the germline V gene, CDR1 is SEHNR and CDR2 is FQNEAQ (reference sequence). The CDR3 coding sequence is TGTGCCAGCAGCAAAAGGGCTGGGACAGGGCCCACCTACGAGCAGTACTTC. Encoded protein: CASSKRAGTGPTYEQYF. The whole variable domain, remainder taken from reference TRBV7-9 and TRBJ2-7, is DTGVSQNPRHKITKRGQNVTFRCDPISEHNRLYWYRQTLGQGPEFLTYFQNEAQLEKSRLLSDRFSAERPKGSFSTLEIQRTEQGDSAMYLCASSKRAGTGPTYEQYFGPGTRLTVT.

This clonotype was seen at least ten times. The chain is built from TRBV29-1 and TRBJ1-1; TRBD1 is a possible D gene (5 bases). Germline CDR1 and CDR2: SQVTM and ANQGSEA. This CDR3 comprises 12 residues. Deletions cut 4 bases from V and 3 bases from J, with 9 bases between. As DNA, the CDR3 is TGCAGCGTTGGGGGGGGAGACACTGAAGCTTTCTTT. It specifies CSVGGGDTEAFF.

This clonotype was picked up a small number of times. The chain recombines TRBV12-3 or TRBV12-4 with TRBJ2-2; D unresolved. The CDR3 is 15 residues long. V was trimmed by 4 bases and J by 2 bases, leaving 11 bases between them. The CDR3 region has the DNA TGTGCCAGCAGTTGGACCAGCCCCAACACCGGGGAGCTGTTTTTT. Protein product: CASSWTSPNTGELFF.

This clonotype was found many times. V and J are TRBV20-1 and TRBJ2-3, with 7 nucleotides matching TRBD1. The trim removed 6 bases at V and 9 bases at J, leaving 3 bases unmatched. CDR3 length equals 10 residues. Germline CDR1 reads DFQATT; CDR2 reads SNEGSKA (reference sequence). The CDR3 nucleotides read TGCAGTGCCCAGGGGGACACGCAGTATTTT. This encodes CSAQGDTQYF.

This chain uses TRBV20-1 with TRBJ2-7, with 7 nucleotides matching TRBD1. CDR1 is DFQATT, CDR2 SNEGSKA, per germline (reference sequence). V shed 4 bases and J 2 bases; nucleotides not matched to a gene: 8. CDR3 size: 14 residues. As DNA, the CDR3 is TGCAGTGCTAACCCTCCGGGACAGACCTACGAGCAGTACTTC. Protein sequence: CSANPPGQTYEQYF.

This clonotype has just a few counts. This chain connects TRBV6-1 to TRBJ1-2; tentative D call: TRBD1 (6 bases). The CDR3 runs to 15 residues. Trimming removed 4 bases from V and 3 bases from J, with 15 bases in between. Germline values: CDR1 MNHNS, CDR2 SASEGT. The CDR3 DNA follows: TGTGCCAGCAGTGTGGCCGCAGGGGCCTACTATGGCTACACCTTC. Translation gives CASSVAAGAYYGYTF.